This T cell receptor (beta chain) was captured in a study of T cells in Graves' hyperthyroidism and ophthalmopathy. At least ten counts were recorded for this clonotype. Its matching antigen is unknown. J gave up 6 bases and V 7 bases, and 9 bases lay outside the gene matches. The CDR3 is 15 amino acids. Germline V gene data show CDR1 as MNHEY and CDR2 as SVGEGT. Notes on the study in general: A 13 V-J signature model discriminated ophthalmopathy versus stable hyperthyroidism. A median about 6.5 months before onset, the model predicted ophthalmopathy.

Authors of the study amplified TCR beta CDR3 regions from RNA transcripts. HTBI primers were the set used in a first-round RT-PCR of the TCR CDR3. Each CDR3 protein is one row after TCRdb ran MiXCR on the multiplex PCR reads. The sample yields roughly 500,000 distinct CDR3 sequences, approximately 15% seen once. The blood sample was taken at first hyperthyroidism diagnosis, before any ophthalmopathy symptoms. This TCR was recovered from a woman aged 30 to 39 with Graves' hyperthyroidism that later progressed to Graves' ophthalmopathy. The sample consisted of blood. The V call is TRBV6-2 or TRBV6-3, the J call TRBJ2-7; 13 bases match TRBD2. CDR3 amino acids: CASTYRTSGSSEQYF. The DNA for the CDR3 is TGTGCCAGCACCTACCGGACTAGCGGGAGCTCCGAGCAGTACTTC.